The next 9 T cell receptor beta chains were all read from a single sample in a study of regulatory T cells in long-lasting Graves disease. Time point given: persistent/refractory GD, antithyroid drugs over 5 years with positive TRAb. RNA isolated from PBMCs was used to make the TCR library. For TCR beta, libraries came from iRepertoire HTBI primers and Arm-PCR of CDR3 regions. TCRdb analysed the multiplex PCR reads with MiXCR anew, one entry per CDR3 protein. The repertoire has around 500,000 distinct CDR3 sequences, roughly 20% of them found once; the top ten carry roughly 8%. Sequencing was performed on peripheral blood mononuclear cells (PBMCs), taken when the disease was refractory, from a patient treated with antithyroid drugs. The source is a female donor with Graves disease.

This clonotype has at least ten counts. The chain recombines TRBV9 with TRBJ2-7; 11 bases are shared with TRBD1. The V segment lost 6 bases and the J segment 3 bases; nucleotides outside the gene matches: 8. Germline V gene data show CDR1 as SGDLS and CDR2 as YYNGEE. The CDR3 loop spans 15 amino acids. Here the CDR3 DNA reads TGTGCCAGCAACCCATCGGGACAGGGGGTCTACGAGCAGTACTTC. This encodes CASNPSGQGVYEQYF.

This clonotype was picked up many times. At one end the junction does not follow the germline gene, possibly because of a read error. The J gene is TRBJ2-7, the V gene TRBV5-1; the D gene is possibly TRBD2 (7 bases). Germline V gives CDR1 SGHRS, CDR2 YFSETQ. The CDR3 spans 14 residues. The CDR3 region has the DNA TGTGCCAGCAGCTTAGGGGGGGCCCCCTACGAGCAGTACTTC. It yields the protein CASSLGGAPYEQYF.

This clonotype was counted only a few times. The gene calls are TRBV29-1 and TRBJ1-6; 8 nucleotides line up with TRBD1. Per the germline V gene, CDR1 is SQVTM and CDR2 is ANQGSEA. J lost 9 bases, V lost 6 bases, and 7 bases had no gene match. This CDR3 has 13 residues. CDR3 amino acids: CSVRTGPTSPLHF. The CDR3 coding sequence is TGCAGCGTCCGGACAGGGCCCACTTCACCCCTCCACTTT.

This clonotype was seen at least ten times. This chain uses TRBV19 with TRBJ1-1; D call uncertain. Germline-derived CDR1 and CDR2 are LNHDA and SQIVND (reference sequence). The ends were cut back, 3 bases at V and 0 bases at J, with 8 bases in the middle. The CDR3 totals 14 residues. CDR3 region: CASSIQLLNTEAFF. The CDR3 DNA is TGTGCCAGTAGTATCCAACTGCTGAACACTGAAGCTTTCTTT.

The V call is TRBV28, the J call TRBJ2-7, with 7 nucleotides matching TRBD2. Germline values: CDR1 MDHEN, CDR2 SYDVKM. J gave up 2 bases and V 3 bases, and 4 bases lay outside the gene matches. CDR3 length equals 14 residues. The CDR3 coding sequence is TGTGCCAGCAGTTTCTCGGGACTACCCTACGAGCAGTACTTC. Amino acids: CASSFSGLPYEQYF. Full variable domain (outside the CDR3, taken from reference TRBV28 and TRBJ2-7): DVKVTQSSRYLVKRTGEKVFLECVQDMDHENMFWYRQDPGLGLRLIYFSYDVKMKEKGDIPEGYSVSREKKERFSLILESASTNQTSMYLCASSFSGLPYEQYFGPGTRLTVT.

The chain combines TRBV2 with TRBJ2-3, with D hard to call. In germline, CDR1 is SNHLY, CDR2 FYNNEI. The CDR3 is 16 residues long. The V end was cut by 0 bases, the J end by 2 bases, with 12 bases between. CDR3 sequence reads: CASSEALTVHTDTQYF. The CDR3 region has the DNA TGTGCCAGCAGTGAAGCGCTTACGGTGCACACAGATACGCAGTATTTT.

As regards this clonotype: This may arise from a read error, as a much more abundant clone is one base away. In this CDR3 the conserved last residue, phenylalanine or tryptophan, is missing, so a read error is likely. CDR3 in DNA: TGTGCCAGCAGCTTACCCCAACAGGAACGCTATGGCTACACCCTC. Amino acids: CASSLPQQERYGYTL. The chain couples TRBV7-8 to TRBJ1-2, with D perhaps matching TRBD1 (5 bases). The germline CDR1 and CDR2 sequences are SGHVS and FQNEAQ. Trimming left V 2 bases short and J 4 bases short, with 14 bases between. This CDR3 has 15 amino acids.

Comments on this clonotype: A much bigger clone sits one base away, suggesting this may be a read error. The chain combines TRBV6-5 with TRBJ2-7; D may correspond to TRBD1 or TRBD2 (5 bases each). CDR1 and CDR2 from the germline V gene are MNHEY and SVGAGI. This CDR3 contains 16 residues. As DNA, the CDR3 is TGTGCCAGCAGTTACTCGTCTTTAGAGGGGCTCTACAAGCAGTACTTC. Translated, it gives CASSYSSLEGLYKQYF.

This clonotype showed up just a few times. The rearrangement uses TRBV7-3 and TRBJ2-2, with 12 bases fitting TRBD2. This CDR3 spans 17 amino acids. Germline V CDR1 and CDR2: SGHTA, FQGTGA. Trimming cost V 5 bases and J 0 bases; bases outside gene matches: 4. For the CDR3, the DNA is TGTGCCAGCAGCCCCGGACTAGCGGGATCGAACACCGGGGAGCTGTTTTTT. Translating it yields CASSPGLAGSNTGELFF.